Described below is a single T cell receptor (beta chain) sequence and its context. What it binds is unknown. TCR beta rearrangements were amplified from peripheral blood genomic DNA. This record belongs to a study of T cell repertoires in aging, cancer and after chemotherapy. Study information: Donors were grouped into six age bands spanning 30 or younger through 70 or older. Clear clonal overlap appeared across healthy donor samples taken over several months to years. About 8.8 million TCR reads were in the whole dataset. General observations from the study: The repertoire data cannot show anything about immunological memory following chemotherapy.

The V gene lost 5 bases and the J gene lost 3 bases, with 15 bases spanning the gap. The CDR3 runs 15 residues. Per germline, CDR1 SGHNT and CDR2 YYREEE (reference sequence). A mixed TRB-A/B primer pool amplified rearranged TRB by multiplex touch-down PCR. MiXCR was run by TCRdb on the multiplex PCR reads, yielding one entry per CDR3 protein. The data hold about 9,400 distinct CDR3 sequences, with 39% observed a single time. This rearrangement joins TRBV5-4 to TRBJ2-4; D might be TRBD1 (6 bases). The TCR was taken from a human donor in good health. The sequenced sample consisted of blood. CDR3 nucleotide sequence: TGTGCCAGCAGTCAGAAGGACAGTTTCAAAAACATTCAGTACTTC. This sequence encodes CASSQKDSFKNIQYF.